The 27 T cell receptor beta chains given below trace back to one sample, sequenced in a study of blood T cells in healthy people across ages. It was with a sample-barcoded 5' primer and a J-beta primer mix that a second PCR of about 7 to 12 cycles was run. TCRdb re-called the 5' RACE reads through MiXCR, storing one row per CDR3 protein. This table holds 650,000 to 1,000,000 distinct CDR3 sequences, about half found once. The material sequenced was blood. The receptors shown here come from an elderly man in good health.

This clonotype showed up just a few times. The V gene is TRBV7-2, the J gene TRBJ2-3; TRBD2 might be the D (5 bases). This CDR3 spans 14 amino acids. CDR1 is SGHTA and CDR2 is FQGNSA in the germline V gene. Trimming stripped 2 bases from V and 0 bases from J, with 6 bases between. CDR3 residues: CASSLRTSTDTQYF. DNA of the CDR3: TGTGCCAGCAGCTTAAGGACTAGCACAGATACGCAGTATTTT.

The CDR3 is CASSPLGIVTGGIQYF. The CDR3 DNA reads as TGTGCCAGCTCACCACTCGGGATAGTGACAGGGGGGATTCAGTACTTC. The J gene is TRBJ2-7, the V gene TRBV18, with TRBD1 matching 9 bases. This CDR3 region has 16 residues. V was pared by 1 base and J by 10 bases, with 14 bases of the junction left unmatched. CDR1 is KGHSH, CDR2 LQKENI, per germline.

On this clonotype itself: Being one base from a much bigger clone, this may be a read error. The chain combines TRBV29-1 with TRBJ2-3; D is possibly TRBD2 (5 bases). V lost 1 base and J 4 bases, leaving 9 bases between the germline ends. The CDR3 sequence is 13 residues long. Germline V gene data show CDR1 as SQVTM and CDR2 as ANQGSEA. The chain's CDR3 is CSVEGTGADTQYF. The CDR3 nucleotides are TGCAGCGTTGAAGGGACTGGGGCAGATACGCAGTATTTT.

This clonotype was found a few times. The CDR3 nucleotides are TGTGCCAGCAGCTATCGGACAGGGGTGCAAGAGACCCAGTACTTC. This gives the protein CASSYRTGVQETQYF. The rearrangement joins TRBV5-4 to TRBJ2-5, with 9 bases lining up with TRBD1. Per the germline V gene, CDR1 is SGHNT and CDR2 is YYREEE (reference sequence). Losses at the gene ends were 3 bases for V and 2 bases for J; bases not matched to a gene: 5. This CDR3 comprises 15 residues.

Many counts were recorded for this clonotype. This chain links TRBV6-6 with TRBJ2-7; D gene uncertain. This CDR3 spans 16 amino acids. Germline CDR1 is MNHNY and CDR2 is SVGAGI (reference sequence). Deletions cut 2 bases from V and 2 bases from J, with 16 bases between. This CDR3 reads CASSYDDLRLTYEQYF. The CDR3 nucleotides are TGTGCCAGCAGTTACGACGACCTCCGCTTGACCTACGAGCAGTACTTC.

This clonotype was found once. The rearrangement links TRBV20-1 to TRBJ1-5; weak D call: TRBD1 (5 bases). Trimming shortened V by 3 bases and J by 2 bases, and 8 bases separated the two germline ends. The CDR3 extends over 13 amino acids. Germline V gene lookup returns CDR1 DFQATT and CDR2 SNEGSKA (reference sequence). The CDR3 nucleotides read TGCAGTGCTAGGATAGGGGGCAATCAGCCCCAGCATTTT. Protein sequence: CSARIGGNQPQHF.

The rearrangement links TRBV20-1 to TRBJ2-1; a weak D match, TRBD1 (5 bases). Germline lookup yields CDR1 DFQATT and CDR2 SNEGSKA (reference sequence). The CDR3 has 14 amino acids. V was cut by 7 bases and J by 0 bases, with 13 bases left in between. The CDR3 loop reads CSVSTVSSYNEQFF. The CDR3 nucleotides read TGCAGTGTATCGACAGTTAGCTCCTACAATGAGCAGTTCTTC.

The chain is built from TRBV7-9 and TRBJ2-1, with TRBD2 matching over 8 bases. The germline V gene has CDR1 SEHNR and CDR2 FQNEAQ (reference sequence). With 5 bases clipped from V and 5 bases from J, the junction kept 8 bases outside the gene matches. This CDR3 is 15 amino acids long. The CDR3 bases are TGTGCCAGCAGCCAAGAAAGCGGGAGAAACAATGAGCAGTTCTTC. This gives the protein CASSQESGRNNEQFF. Supplemented by reference TRBV7-9 and TRBJ2-1, the full variable domain reads DTGVSQNPRHKITKRGQNVTFRCDPISEHNRLYWYRQTLGQGPEFLTYFQNEAQLEKSRLLSDRFSAERPKGSFSTLEIQRTEQGDSAMYLCASSQESGRNNEQFFGPGTRLTVL.

The chain couples TRBV20-1 to TRBJ2-5; TRBD2 matches at 9 bases. V lost 5 bases and J lost 0; bases outside the gene matches: 7. Germline CDR1 reads DFQATT; CDR2 reads SNEGSKA (reference sequence). CDR3 length: 15 residues. This CDR3 is CSAPRLAVYQETQYF. The CDR3 region has the DNA TGCAGTGCTCCGCGACTAGCGGTGTACCAAGAGACCCAGTACTTC.

The rearrangement joins TRBV28 to TRBJ2-5, with 10 nucleotides matching TRBD1. TRBJ2-7 matches the DNA end more closely, so the J call is doubtful. The germline V gene encodes CDR1 MDHEN and CDR2 SYDVKM. This CDR3 has 14 amino acids. This CDR3 is CASTVPGQGPEQYF. CDR3 nucleotide sequence: TGTGCCAGCACCGTTCCGGGACAGGGGCCCGAGCAGTACTTC.

The chain couples TRBV6-2 or TRBV6-3 to TRBJ2-1; D is unresolved. Germline V CDR1 and CDR2: MNHEY, SVGEGT. This CDR3 has 13 residues. V lost 5 bases, J lost 4 bases, and 9 bases lay in between. CDR3 loop: CASSEDHYNEQFF. CDR3 DNA sequence: TGTGCCAGCAGTGAGGACCATTACAATGAGCAGTTCTTC.

The rearrangement links TRBV6-5 to TRBJ2-4; perhaps TRBD1 as D (5 bases). Germline V CDR1 and CDR2: MNHEY, SVGAGI. Trimming removed 6 bases at V and 0 bases at J, with 12 bases between. CDR3 length equals 15 residues. The CDR3 nucleotides are TGTGCCAGCAGCCATACAGGATTAGCCAAAAACATTCAGTACTTC. This encodes CASSHTGLAKNIQYF.

In this sample, this clonotype turned up many times. With a much larger clone just one base away, this may be a read error. The chain uses TRBV5-1 and TRBJ2-5; tentatively, D is TRBD2 (5 bases). V shed 4 bases and J shed 4 bases, with 11 bases lying between them. The CDR3 runs 13 residues. Germline V gene sequence: CDR1 SGHRS, CDR2 YFSETQ. The DNA for the CDR3 is TGCGCCAGCAGCGTGGAGGTTTCAGAGACCCAGTACTTC. This codes for CASSVEVSETQYF.

This clonotype turned up a few times. This sequence joins TRBV6-2 or TRBV6-3 and TRBJ2-2; D gene uncertain. V dropped 2 bases and J dropped 3 bases, with 4 bases sitting between them. CDR3 length: 13 amino acids. Germline V gene data show CDR1 as MNHEY and CDR2 as SVGEGT. The CDR3 region has the DNA TGTGCCAGCAGTTACGGCGACACCGGGGAGCTGTTTTTT. Translated: CASSYGDTGELFF.

This clonotype was recorded a few times. The chain uses TRBV29-1 and TRBJ1-1; D unclear. Germline CDR1 SQVTM, CDR2 ANQGSEA. With 6 bases removed from V and 1 base from J, the gap between germline ends came to 9 bases. The CDR3 is 12 residues long. The DNA of the CDR3 is TGCAGCGTCCGCAGAGAGAACACTGAAGCTTTCTTT. Amino acid sequence: CSVRRENTEAFF. Based on the CDR3 plus reference TRBV29-1 and TRBJ1-1, the full variable domain is SAVISQKPSRDICQRGTSLTIQCQVDSQVTMMFWYRQQPGQSLTLIATANQGSEATYESGFVIDKFPISRPNLTFSTLTVSNMSPEDSSIYLCSVRRENTEAFFGQGTRLTVV.

Comment on this clonotype: Since a much larger clone is just one base distant, this may be a read error. This chain joins TRBV28 and TRBJ2-1; D gene ambiguous. This CDR3 has 12 amino acids. CDR1 and CDR2 from the germline V gene are MDHEN and SYDVKM. Trimming stripped 7 bases from V and 0 bases from J, with 4 bases between. The DNA for the CDR3 is TGTGCCAGCATGAGCTCCTACAATGAGCAGTTCTTC. Amino acids: CASMSSYNEQFF.

The CDR3 sequence is CASRDHGFRETQYF. The CDR3 DNA follows: TGTGCCAGCAGGGACCACGGATTCCGGGAGACCCAGTACTTC. The J gene is TRBJ2-5, the V gene TRBV2; D call uncertain. Trimming cost V 6 bases and J 5 bases, with 16 bases left between them. The CDR3 consists of 14 residues. Germline V gene sequence: CDR1 SNHLY, CDR2 FYNNEI.

This clonotype was counted only a few times. A read error may produce the germline difference seen at one junction end. V is TRBV20-1 and J is TRBJ2-1, with 13 bases aligning to TRBD2. The CDR3 has 15 residues. CDR1 is DFQATT and CDR2 is SNEGSKA in the germline V gene (reference sequence). The CDR3 spells CSARTGLAGQNEQFF. For the CDR3, the DNA is TGCAGTGCTAGAACGGGACTAGCGGGACAAAATGAACAGTTCTTC.

This clonotype was seen ten or more times. The chain is built from TRBV12-3 or TRBV12-4 and TRBJ2-7; D gene uncertain. The CDR3 length is 11 residues. Trimming took 4 bases from V and 3 from J, leaving 4 bases between them. This CDR3 reads CASSYDYEQYF. CDR3 DNA: TGTGCCAGCAGTTACGACTACGAGCAGTACTTC.

The chain joins TRBV12-3 or TRBV12-4 to TRBJ2-3; 12 bases fit TRBD1. J was trimmed by 6 bases and V by 6 bases; bases with no gene match: 7. This CDR3 is 15 amino acids long. CDR3 DNA sequence: TGTGCCAGCAGGGGGGACAGGGGGCGATCGGATACGCAGTATTTT. It specifies CASRGDRGRSDTQYF.

This CDR3 is CSAQQGAGNEQYF. The CDR3 bases are TGCAGTGCCCAACAGGGGGCCGGAAACGAGCAGTACTTC. The V and J genes are TRBV20-1 and TRBJ2-5; 9 positions match TRBD1. Gene TRBJ2-7 matches the end of the DNA better, so the J call may be wrong. Germline V lookup: CDR1 DFQATT, CDR2 SNEGSKA (reference sequence). The length of the CDR3 is 13 residues.

The chain has TRBV30 and TRBJ2-7, with TRBD2 identical over 8 bases. The CDR3 covers 16 residues. V shed 0 bases, J shed 0 bases, and the junction held 7 bases outside the gene matches. Germline V CDR1 and CDR2: GTSNPN, SVGIG (reference sequence). The CDR3 reads CAWSVWGSGSSYEQYF. The CDR3 coding sequence is TGTGCCTGGAGTGTCTGGGGAAGCGGGAGCTCCTACGAGCAGTACTTC.

This clonotype has a count of ten or more. DNA of the CDR3: TGCAGTGCTAATTTGGGGGTGTCCTACGAGCAGTACTTC. Translating it yields CSANLGVSYEQYF. V and J are TRBV20-1 and TRBJ2-7; tentatively, D is TRBD1 or TRBD2 (5 bases each). This CDR3 is built from 13 residues. CDR1 is DFQATT, CDR2 SNEGSKA, per germline (reference sequence). V gave up 4 bases and J gave up 1 base, with 11 bases separating them.

Comments on this clonotype: This may stem from a read error, because a much larger clone lies one nucleotide away. This chain joins TRBV9 and TRBJ2-5, with 8 bases matching TRBD2. V was pared by 0 bases and J by 11 bases, with 15 bases of the junction left unmatched. CDR3 length: 16 residues. Germline assignment: CDR1 SGDLS and CDR2 YYNGEE. CDR3 in DNA: TGTGCCAGCAGCGTAGATACCGGACTAGCCATAGGTGAGCAGTACTTC. Amino acids: CASSVDTGLAIGEQYF.

The rearrangement links TRBV4-3 to TRBJ2-1; D not certain. The germline CDR1 and CDR2 sequences are LGHNA and YSLEER. The V end lost 4 bases, the J end lost 4 bases, and 14 bases lay between the germline ends. This CDR3 comprises 15 residues. The CDR3 spells CASSLSITPYNEQFF. The CDR3 DNA is TGCGCCAGCAGCCTGTCCATTACACCTTACAATGAGCAGTTCTTC.

This clonotype was seen more than once but under ten times. The chain couples TRBV21-1 to TRBJ2-3; TRBD2 reflects the table's D call only, with no check against the DNA. TRBV21-1 is recorded as a pseudogene. The CDR3 totals 19 residues. In DNA, the CDR3 is TGTGCCAGCAGCAAGGGCCTAGCGGGAGGTTTGGTGGGCACAGATACGCAGTATTTT. Translating it yields CASSKGLAGGLVGTDTQYF.

Remarks on this clonotype: Germline and junction disagree at one end, which may indicate a read error. This chain joins TRBV12-3 or TRBV12-4 and TRBJ2-1, with 11 bases aligning to TRBD2. CDR3 size: 17 residues. The DNA of the CDR3 is TGTGCCAGCAGCGGACCGGGACTAGCGGCTTCCTACAATGAGCAGCTCTTC. This codes for CASSGPGLAASYNEQLF.